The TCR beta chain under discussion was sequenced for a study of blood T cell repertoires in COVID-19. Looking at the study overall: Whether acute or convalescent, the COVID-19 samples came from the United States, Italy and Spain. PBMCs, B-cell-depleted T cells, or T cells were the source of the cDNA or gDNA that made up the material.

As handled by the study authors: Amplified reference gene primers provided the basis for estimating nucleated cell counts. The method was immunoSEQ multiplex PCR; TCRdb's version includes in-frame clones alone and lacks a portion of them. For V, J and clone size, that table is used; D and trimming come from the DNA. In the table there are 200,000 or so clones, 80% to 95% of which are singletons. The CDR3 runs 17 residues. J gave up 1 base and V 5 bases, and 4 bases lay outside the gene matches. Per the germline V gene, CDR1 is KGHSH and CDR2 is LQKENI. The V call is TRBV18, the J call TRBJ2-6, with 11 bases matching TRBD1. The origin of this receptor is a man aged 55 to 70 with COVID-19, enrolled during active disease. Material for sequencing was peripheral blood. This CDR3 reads CASSAGTGGSGANVLTF. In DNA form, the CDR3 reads TGTGCCAGCTCAGCTGGGACAGGGGGGTCTGGGGCCAACGTCCTGACTTTC.